A single sample gave rise to the 26 T cell receptor beta chains below, sequenced in a study of T-cell memory formation after mild COVID-19. TCRdb fed the 5' RACE reads into MiXCR, producing one record per CDR3 protein. Of approximately 300,000 distinct CDR3 sequences detected, 15% to 20% appear once; the ten largest clones hold 20% to 25%. The sequenced sample was PBMCs or a T cell subset sorted from them (not recorded which). Receptor source: a man younger than 30 who had mild COVID-19 (a few samples of this study predate the infection). Cell type and time point are not known.

This clonotype was found a few times. The genes are TRBV5-1 and TRBJ1-2; D remains ambiguous. CDR3 size: 13 residues. Trimming took off 4 bases at V and 8 bases at J, with 15 bases between the two ends. CDR1 and CDR2 from the germline V gene are SGHRS and YFSETQ. CDR3 sequence: CASSVSLVEGYTF. CDR3 DNA sequence: TGCGCCAGCAGCGTCAGTCTGGTGGAAGGCTACACCTTC. Filled out from reference TRBV5-1 and TRBJ1-2, the complete variable domain reads KAGVTQTPRYLIKTRGQQVTLSCSPISGHRSVSWYQQTPGQGLQFLFEYFSETQRNKGNFPGRFSGRQFSNSRSEMNVSTLELGDSALYLCASSVSLVEGYTFGSGTRLTVV.

The chain joins TRBV10-2 to TRBJ1-1; D might be TRBD1 (6 bases). This CDR3 has 12 residues. The ends were cut back, 7 bases at V and 11 bases at J, with 17 bases in the middle. Germline CDR1 reads WSHSY; CDR2 reads SAAADI. This CDR3 is CASTPGQGRAFF. CDR3 bases: TGCGCCAGCACCCCGGGGCAGGGGCGTGCTTTCTTT.

This clonotype was counted a few times. The V and J genes are TRBV7-3 and TRBJ2-7; the match to TRBD1 covers 8 bases. Germline assignment: CDR1 SGHTA and CDR2 FQGTGA. This CDR3 region has 15 residues. Trimming removed 3 bases from V and 2 bases from J; junction bases left unmatched: 6. The CDR3 DNA is TGTGCCAGCAGCTTCGGGACAGGCCGTACCTACGAGCAGTACTTC. Amino acid sequence: CASSFGTGRTYEQYF.

This clonotype was counted only a few times. J is TRBJ2-5 and V is TRBV5-1, with D unclear. Trimming left V 4 bases short and J 1 base short, with 11 bases between. Per the germline V gene, CDR1 is SGHRS and CDR2 is YFSETQ. The CDR3 is 14 amino acids. In DNA form, the CDR3 reads TGCGCCAGCAGCCCGGGCCCCGCCCAAGAGACCCAGTACTTC. Translating gives CASSPGPAQETQYF.

With respect to this clonotype: The junction and the germline gene differ at one end; a read error may be behind it. This chain links TRBV11-2 with TRBJ2-5; D may be TRBD2 (5 bases). The V gene's germline CDR1 is SGHAT and CDR2 FQNNGV. CDR3 length equals 14 residues. The CDR3 bases are TGTGCCAGCCGCTTCCGATCGGGGTGGGAGACCCAGTACTTC. This encodes CASRFRSGWETQYF.

The rearrangement uses TRBV7-6 and TRBJ2-3, with TRBD2 matching over 11 bases. V was clipped by 5 bases and J by 5 bases; unmatched bases: 15. Germline V gives CDR1 SGHVS, CDR2 FNYEAQ. The CDR3 loop spans 18 amino acids. CDR3 coding DNA: TGTGCCAGCAGCCCTACTAGCGGGGGAATGCCCCGGGGAGATACGCAGTATTTT. Translation: CASSPTSGGMPRGDTQYF.

This clonotype was counted between two and nine times. The gene calls are TRBV4-3 and TRBJ2-5; maybe TRBD2 (7 bases). From germline, CDR1 is LGHNA and CDR2 YSLEER. Between the trimmed V and J ends, which lost 0 bases and 5 bases, there was a span of 13 bases. This CDR3 contains 15 residues. The CDR3 region is CASSQEGGAGETQYF. CDR3 sequence (DNA): TGCGCCAGCAGCCAAGAAGGGGGGGCGGGTGAGACCCAGTACTTC.

The chain employs TRBV5-1 and TRBJ1-5; D might be TRBD1 (6 bases). The V end was cut by 0 bases, the J end by 4 bases, with 11 bases between. The germline V gene encodes CDR1 SGHRS and CDR2 YFSETQ. The CDR3 extends over 15 amino acids. CDR3 DNA sequence: TGCGCCAGCAGCTTGGAGGGGGATAGGAATCAGCCCCAGCATTTT. Residues: CASSLEGDRNQPQHF.

In this sample, this clonotype turned up a few times. This chain joins TRBV6-2 or TRBV6-3 and TRBJ2-7; possibly TRBD1 for D (6 bases). The CDR3 consists of 17 residues. Germline V lookup: CDR1 MNHEY, CDR2 SVGEGT. Trimming removed 3 bases at V and 2 bases at J, with 20 bases between. The CDR3 loop is CASSYPRGRLSPYEQYF. DNA for the CDR3: TGTGCCAGCAGTTATCCCAGGGGAAGGCTCTCACCCTACGAGCAGTACTTC.

This clonotype was detected only once. The genes are TRBV29-1 and TRBJ1-1; a weak D match, TRBD1 (5 bases). Per germline, CDR1 SQVTM and CDR2 ANQGSEA. This CDR3 spans 14 amino acids. Trimming removed 6 bases from V and 12 bases from J, with 26 bases in between. CDR3 amino acids: CSVSRDASTKGTFF. DNA for the CDR3: TGCAGCGTATCCCGGGACGCTAGTACGAAGGGAACTTTCTTT.

About this clonotype itself: At one end the junction does not follow the germline gene, possibly because of a read error. The rearrangement links TRBV6-6 to TRBJ2-5; D might be TRBD1 (5 bases). Germline V lookup: CDR1 MNHNY, CDR2 SVGAGI (reference sequence). This CDR3 contains 14 residues. The CDR3 coding sequence is TGTGCCAGCAGTGACTCCGCAGGGCAAGAGACCCAGTACTTC. Translating it yields CASSDSAGQETQYF.

The V and J genes are TRBV4-3 and TRBJ2-1; D gene ambiguous. CDR1 LGHNA and CDR2 YSLEER come from the germline V gene. The CDR3 has 17 amino acids. Trimming removed 0 bases at V and 2 bases at J, with 14 bases between. The CDR3 is CASSQDWSSPTYNEQFF. The CDR3 DNA reads TGCGCCAGCAGCCAAGATTGGAGTAGCCCAACCTACAATGAGCAGTTCTTC.

The sample holds many counts of this clonotype. The chain links TRBV5-1 to TRBJ1-2, with D uncertain. The germline V gene encodes CDR1 SGHRS and CDR2 YFSETQ. V lost 0 bases to trimming and J lost 6 bases, with 12 bases between them. CDR3 length: 14 amino acids. The CDR3 DNA reads as TGCGCCAGCAGCTTGGCCTACAGAGGCCATGGCTACACCTTC. Encoded protein: CASSLAYRGHGYTF.

This clonotype was seen only a few times. This chain joins TRBV20-1 and TRBJ1-5; D call uncertain. Germline CDR1 DFQATT, CDR2 SNEGSKA (reference sequence). This CDR3 has 13 residues. V gave up 5 bases and J gave up 0 bases, with 8 bases separating them. DNA of the CDR3: TGCAGTGCTGAGGACGGTAGCAATCAGCCCCAGCATTTT. Protein: CSAEDGSNQPQHF.

In its sample, this clonotype was seen a few times. The chain joins TRBV20-1 to TRBJ1-2; 8 bases align to TRBD1. The V and J ends lost 6 bases and 0 bases, in that order; junction bases with no gene match: 12. CDR3 length: 16 amino acids. CDR1 and CDR2 (germline): DFQATT, SNEGSKA (reference sequence). The CDR3 loop reads CSARPGTGPANYGYTF. The CDR3 DNA is TGCAGTGCCCGTCCCGGGACAGGCCCAGCTAACTATGGCTACACCTTC.

This clonotype was observed many times. The rearrangement joins TRBV7-9 to TRBJ2-5; tentative D call: TRBD2 (7 bases). Per germline, CDR1 SEHNR and CDR2 FQNEAQ (reference sequence). Trimming left V 8 bases short and J 2 bases short, with 12 bases between. CDR3 length: 13 residues. This CDR3 is CASEGGGQETQYF. The CDR3 region has the DNA TGTGCCAGCGAAGGGGGGGGTCAAGAGACCCAGTACTTC.

This clonotype came up a few times. The V gene is TRBV7-9, the J gene TRBJ2-7, with D unresolved. CDR3 length: 13 residues. Trimming stripped 2 bases from V and 3 bases from J, with 8 bases between. CDR1 is SEHNR, CDR2 FQNEAQ, per germline (reference sequence). The CDR3, as DNA: TGTGCCAGCAGCTTATCTAGAGACTACGAGCAGTACTTC. It specifies CASSLSRDYEQYF.

The chain combines TRBV19 with TRBJ2-5; 8 bases align to TRBD2. Looked up from germline, CDR1 is LNHDA and CDR2 is SQIVND (reference sequence). J gave up 5 bases and V 5 bases, and 10 bases lay outside the gene matches. The CDR3 extends over 15 amino acids. The CDR3 nucleotides read TGTGCCAGTAGTGGGCTAGCGGGCCCAAGGGAGACCCAGTACTTC. Translating it yields CASSGLAGPRETQYF.

In its sample, this clonotype was seen a few times. CDR3: CASSLARAGANVLTF. CDR3 in DNA: TGCGCCAGCAGCTTGGCTAGGGCCGGGGCCAACGTCCTGACTTTC. V is TRBV5-1 and J is TRBJ2-6; D uncertain. The V and J ends lost 0 bases and 4 bases respectively, with 8 bases between them. The CDR3 extends over 15 amino acids. CDR1 SGHRS and CDR2 YFSETQ come from the germline V gene. Full variable domain (missing parts from reference TRBV5-1 and TRBJ2-6): KAGVTQTPRYLIKTRGQQVTLSCSPISGHRSVSWYQQTPGQGLQFLFEYFSETQRNKGNFPGRFSGRQFSNSRSEMNVSTLELGDSALYLCASSLARAGANVLTFGAGSRLTVL.

The CDR3 loop is CASSFNRVSYEQYF. The CDR3 region has the DNA TGTGCCAGCAGCTTTAACAGGGTCTCCTACGAGCAGTACTTC. The gene calls are TRBV5-6 and TRBJ2-7; D possibly corresponds to TRBD1 (6 bases). The CDR3 has 14 residues. The V gene's germline CDR1 is SGHDT and CDR2 YYEEEE. Trimming removed 2 bases at V and 0 bases at J, with 9 bases between.

This clonotype was seen at least ten times. The CDR3 DNA reads as TGCGCCAGCAGCCCCCCTCCGTCGCAGACCAAGGGACTCTATGGCTACACCTTC. Protein: CASSPPPSQTKGLYGYTF. This sequence joins TRBV4-3 and TRBJ1-2, with TRBD1 as a possible D gene (5 bases). The CDR3 contains 18 residues. In germline, CDR1 is LGHNA, CDR2 YSLEER. V lost 4 bases to trimming and J lost 4 bases, with 25 bases between them.

The chain joins TRBV7-2 to TRBJ2-7; 10 nucleotides agree with TRBD2. The V segment lost 4 bases and the J segment 2 bases; nucleotides outside the gene matches: 2. This CDR3 contains 14 residues. Looked up from germline, CDR1 is SGHTA and CDR2 is FQGNSA. The CDR3 loop is CASSWTSGPYEQYF. The CDR3, as DNA: TGTGCCAGCAGCTGGACTAGCGGCCCCTACGAGCAGTACTTC.

V usage is TRBV5-1 and J usage is TRBJ2-1; no clear D. Germline V lookup: CDR1 SGHRS, CDR2 YFSETQ. Trimming took off 0 bases at V and 7 bases at J, with 14 bases between the two ends. CDR3 length: 15 residues. The CDR3 spells CASSLGAYAQNEQFF. The CDR3 nucleotides read TGCGCCAGCAGCTTGGGGGCCTACGCCCAAAATGAGCAGTTCTTC.

This chain joins TRBV6-2 or TRBV6-3 and TRBJ2-3; D ambiguous. The CDR3 is 13 residues long. V was shortened by 7 bases and J by 3 bases, with 11 bases between the two germline ends. Germline lookup yields CDR1 MNHEY and CDR2 SVGEGT. In DNA form, the CDR3 reads TGTGCCAGCATTACTCCCGGAACAGATACGCAGTATTTT. Translation: CASITPGTDTQYF.

At least ten counts were recorded for this clonotype. The chain employs TRBV25-1 and TRBJ2-1; D is uncertain. Between the trimmed V and J ends, which lost 9 bases and 9 bases, there was a span of 12 bases. From germline, CDR1 is MGHDK and CDR2 SYGVNS. The CDR3 has 11 amino acids. The CDR3 loop is CASHFVSEQFF. The DNA for the CDR3 is TGTGCCAGTCACTTCGTCAGTGAGCAGTTCTTC.

The CDR3 DNA reads TGTGCCAGCAGCGTAGCCGGGACTAGCGGGGCCTCTAGCACAGATACGCAGTATTTT. Protein: CASSVAGTSGASSTDTQYF. The V gene is TRBV9, the J gene TRBJ2-3; 13 bases are a match to TRBD2. From germline, CDR1 is SGDLS and CDR2 YYNGEE. Trimming cost V 0 bases and J 0 bases; bases outside gene matches: 7. The CDR3 extends over 19 amino acids.